This entry concerns a single TCR beta chain. Its antigen is undetermined. Germline CDR1 is LGHNT and CDR2 is FRNRAP. The CDR3 is 22 amino acids. The junction had 21 bases not matched to a gene; V was cut back by 0 bases and J by 1 base. The data were taken from a study of blood T cells in healthy people across ages. Findings and limits, study-wide: Leaving the PBMCs unsorted stopped any conclusive comparison of naive versus antigen-experienced cells. The recorded TCR beta diversity per million T cells decreased in a roughly linear manner with age.

Alongside a J-beta primer mix, a sample-barcoded 5' primer served in a second PCR lasting roughly 6 to 12 cycles. Researchers report that a template-switch adaptor with 12 random nucleotides tagged each cDNA molecule. TCRdb reprocessed the 5' RACE reads via MiXCR and lists one record per CDR3 protein. This repertoire shows 1.5 million to 2 million distinct CDR3 sequences, about 31% found once; its top ten account for around 10%. This clonotype was sampled from a woman aged 25 to 39 in good health. The chain uses TRBV12-5 and TRBJ1-3; TRBD1 agrees at 7 bases. Sample: blood. The DNA for the CDR3 is TGTGCTAGTGGTTTGGTACCCCCAGGGGGGTCTCAACGTACAATTTCTGGAAACACCATATATTTT. Its translation is CASGLVPPGGSQRTISGNTIYF.